These T cell receptor beta chains were read from a single sample in a study of cytomegalovirus exposure and HLA in healthy donors. Here immunoSEQ multiplex PCR was the method, and the copy in TCRdb shows in-frame clones only, minus some. The sample holds approximately 30,000 clones. Sequenced sample: PBMCs. Receptor source: a woman in her 40s in good health and CMV-seropositive. Both conserved end residues are part of each CDR3.

TRBV7-2 CASSAPPRGVYEQYF
TRBV5-4 CASSSRQGAREGYTF
TRBV6-1 CASRWGVADTQYF
TRBV6-5 CASSYPGLGYNEQFF
TRBV5-4 CASSFGAAGPLQETQYF
TRBV7-6 CASSLDLGFTYEQYF
TRBV28 CASSLFFGQGARIEQFF
TRBV30 CAWTGPSSYEQYF
TRBV5-4 CASSSRTGQGTEAFF
TRBV2 CASTRGPDTQYF
TRBV19 CASSTGLDNTGELFF
TRBV5-1 CASSLAFQDTEAFF
TRBV7-2 CASSPGLAGELWGREQYF
TRBV13 CASGTSNNEQFF
TRBV30 CAWRAHSGELFF
TRBV28 CASSLSGTNTDTQYF
TRBV4-2 CASSRGDYPREQYF
TRBV18 CASSPPGGLSGNTIYF
TRBV18 CASSPGQNEKLFF
TRBV5-1 CASSVQGSHNEQFF
TRBV30 CAWTGDVYEQYF
TRBV6-5 CASSYGLQETQYF
TRBV4-1 CASSRRDRGFTEAFF
TRBV7-9 CASSPVGGSSGEQYF
TRBV6-5 CASSYRRDQNTEAFF
TRBV5-1 CASSLGLVQENQYF
TRBV4-3 CASSLGGRSTDTQYF
TRBV28 CASLQGLYTEAFF
TRBV29-1 CSGGLGYNEQFF
TRBV10-3 CAISGTGDEKLFF
TRBV19 CASSISGSLDNEQFF
TRBV30 CAWSALSGRFNEQFF
TRBV5-1 CASSLGSGSGEQYF
TRBV4-3 CASSQDWAGGLVGAAKNIQYF
TRBV30 CACRQGPNYGYTF
TRBV5-6 CASSFGRTYEQYF
TRBV29-1 CSVRGSTRSDTEAFF
TRBV6-5 CASSLGGQVLLEQYF
TRBV6-6 CASSSISGSGSYEQYF
TRBV4-1 CASSQDDRGRSGYEQYF
TRBV15 CATSRQGSTYEQYF
TRBV27 CASSLSPAVSSYEQYF
TRBV28 CASSSSMRGTQYF
TRBV27 CASSLSGAPLSNTEAFF
TRBV4-2 CASSPLAGGGETQYF
TRBV6-5 CASSYGSGTGELFF
TRBV5-1 CASSLAVGRTIGYEQYF
TRBV7-2 CASTWTASDNEQFF